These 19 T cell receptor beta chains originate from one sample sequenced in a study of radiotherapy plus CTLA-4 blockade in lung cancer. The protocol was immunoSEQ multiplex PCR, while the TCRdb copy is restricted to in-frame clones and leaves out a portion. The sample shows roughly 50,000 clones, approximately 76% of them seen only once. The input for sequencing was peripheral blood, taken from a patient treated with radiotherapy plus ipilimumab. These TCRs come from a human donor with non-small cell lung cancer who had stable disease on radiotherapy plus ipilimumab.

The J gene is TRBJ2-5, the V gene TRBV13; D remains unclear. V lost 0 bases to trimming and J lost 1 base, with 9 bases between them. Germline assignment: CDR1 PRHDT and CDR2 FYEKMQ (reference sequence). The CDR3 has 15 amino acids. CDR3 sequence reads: CASSLGRSPQETQYF. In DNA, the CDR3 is TGTGCCAGCAGCTTAGGTCGGTCGCCCCAAGAGACCCAGTACTTC.

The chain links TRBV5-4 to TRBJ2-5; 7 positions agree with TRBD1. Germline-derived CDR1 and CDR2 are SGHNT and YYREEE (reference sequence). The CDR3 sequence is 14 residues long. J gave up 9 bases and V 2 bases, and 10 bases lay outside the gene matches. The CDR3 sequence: CASSFKTGTEAQYF. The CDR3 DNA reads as TGTGCCAGCAGCTTCAAGACAGGGACGGAGGCCCAGTACTTC.

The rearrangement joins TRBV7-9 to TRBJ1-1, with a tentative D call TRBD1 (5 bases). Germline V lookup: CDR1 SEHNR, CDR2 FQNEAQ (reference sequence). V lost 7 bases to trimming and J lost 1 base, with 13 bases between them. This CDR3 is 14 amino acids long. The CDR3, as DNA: TGTGCCAGCACCAAAGGCGGGGGGAACACTGAAGCTTTCTTT. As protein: CASTKGGGNTEAFF.

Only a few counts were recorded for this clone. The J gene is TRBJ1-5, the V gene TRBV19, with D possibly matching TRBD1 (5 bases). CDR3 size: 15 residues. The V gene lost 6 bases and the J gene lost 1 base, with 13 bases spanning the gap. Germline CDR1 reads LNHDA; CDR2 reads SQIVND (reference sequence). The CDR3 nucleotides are TGTGCCAGTAGATCTGGGGGGAGCAGCAATCAGCCCCAGCATTTT. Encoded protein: CASRSGGSSNQPQHF.

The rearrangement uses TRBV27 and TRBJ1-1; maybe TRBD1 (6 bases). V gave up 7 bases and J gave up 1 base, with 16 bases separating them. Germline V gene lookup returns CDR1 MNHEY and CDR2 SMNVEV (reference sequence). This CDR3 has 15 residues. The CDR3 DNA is TGTGCCAGCACCAATCTCCGGGACAAGAACACTGAAGCTTTCTTT. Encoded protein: CASTNLRDKNTEAFF.

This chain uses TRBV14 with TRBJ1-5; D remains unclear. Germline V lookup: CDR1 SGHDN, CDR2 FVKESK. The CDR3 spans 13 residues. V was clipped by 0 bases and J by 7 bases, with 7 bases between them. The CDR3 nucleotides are TGTGCCAGCAGCCAAGATATGAGACAGCCCCAGCATTTT. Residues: CASSQDMRQPQHF. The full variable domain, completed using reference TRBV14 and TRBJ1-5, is EAGVTQFPSHSVIEKGQTVTLRCDPISGHDNLYWYRRVMGKEIKFLLHFVKESKQDESGMPNNRFLAERTGGTYSTLKVQPAELEDSGVYFCASSQDMRQPQHFGDGTRLSIL.

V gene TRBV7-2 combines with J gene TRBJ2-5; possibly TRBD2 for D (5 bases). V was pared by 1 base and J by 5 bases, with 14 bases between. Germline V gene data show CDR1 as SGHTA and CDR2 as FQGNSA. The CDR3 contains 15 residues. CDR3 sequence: CASSLVQGRGETQYF. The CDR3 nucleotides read TGTGCCAGCAGCTTAGTTCAAGGGAGAGGTGAGACCCAGTACTTC.

CDR3 amino acids: CASSLDGRTGRETQYF. CDR3 bases: TGTGCCAGCAGCTTAGACGGACGGACAGGTCGAGAGACCCAGTACTTC. V usage is TRBV7-8 and J usage is TRBJ2-5, with 7 positions matching TRBD1. CDR3 length: 16 residues. V shed 1 base, J shed 4 bases, and the junction held 9 bases outside the gene matches. Germline V gene sequence: CDR1 SGHVS, CDR2 FQNEAQ.

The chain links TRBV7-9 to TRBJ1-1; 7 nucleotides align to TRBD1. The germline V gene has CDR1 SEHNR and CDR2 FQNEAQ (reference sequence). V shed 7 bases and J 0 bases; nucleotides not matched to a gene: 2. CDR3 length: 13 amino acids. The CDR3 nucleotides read TGTGCCAGCAAGACAGGGATGAACACTGAAGCTTTCTTT. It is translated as CASKTGMNTEAFF.

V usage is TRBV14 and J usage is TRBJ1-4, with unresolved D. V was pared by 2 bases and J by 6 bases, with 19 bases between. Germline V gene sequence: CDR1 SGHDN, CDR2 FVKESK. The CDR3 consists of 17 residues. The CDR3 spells CASSQIIGWPGDEKLFF. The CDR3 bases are TGTGCCAGCAGCCAAATCATCGGTTGGCCCGGTGATGAAAAACTGTTTTTT.

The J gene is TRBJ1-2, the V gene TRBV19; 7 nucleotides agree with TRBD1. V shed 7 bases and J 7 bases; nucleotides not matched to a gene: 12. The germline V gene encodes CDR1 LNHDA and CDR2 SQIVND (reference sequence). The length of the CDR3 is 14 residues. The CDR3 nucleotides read TGTGCCAGTATCATGACGACAGGGACGCGTGGCTACACCTTC. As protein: CASIMTTGTRGYTF.

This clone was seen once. DNA of the CDR3: TGTGCCAGCAGCTTAAGAGATGAAAAACTGTTTTTT. It codes for CASSLRDEKLFF. V and J are TRBV7-9 and TRBJ1-4; D unresolved. There are 12 residues in the CDR3. Germline lookup yields CDR1 SEHNR and CDR2 FQNEAQ (reference sequence). The V end lost 2 bases, the J end lost 6 bases, and 4 bases lay between the germline ends.

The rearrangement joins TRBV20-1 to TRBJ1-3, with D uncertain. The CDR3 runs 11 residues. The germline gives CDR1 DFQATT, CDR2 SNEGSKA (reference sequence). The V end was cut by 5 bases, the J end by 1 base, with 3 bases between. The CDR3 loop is CSAPSGNTIYF. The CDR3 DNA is TGCAGTGCTCCTTCTGGAAACACCATATATTTT.

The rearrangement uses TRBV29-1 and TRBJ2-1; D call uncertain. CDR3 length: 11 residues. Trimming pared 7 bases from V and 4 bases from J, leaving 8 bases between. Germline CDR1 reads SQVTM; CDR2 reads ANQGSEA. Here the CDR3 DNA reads TGCAGCGGATCAGATTACAATGAGCAGTTCTTC. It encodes CSGSDYNEQFF.

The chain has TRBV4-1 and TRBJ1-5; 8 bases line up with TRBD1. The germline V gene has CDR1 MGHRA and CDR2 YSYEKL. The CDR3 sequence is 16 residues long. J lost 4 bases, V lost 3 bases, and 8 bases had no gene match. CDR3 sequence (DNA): TGCGCCAGCAGCCACCCTCAGGGGGCCCGTAATCAGCCCCAGCATTTT. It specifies CASSHPQGARNQPQHF.

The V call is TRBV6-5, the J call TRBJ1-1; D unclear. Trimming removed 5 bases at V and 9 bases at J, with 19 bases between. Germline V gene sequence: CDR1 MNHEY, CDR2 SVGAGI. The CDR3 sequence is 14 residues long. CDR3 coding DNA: TGTGCCAGCAGTCCCGCGAGTGAGGGAAGTAAAGCTTTCTTT. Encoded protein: CASSPASEGSKAFF.

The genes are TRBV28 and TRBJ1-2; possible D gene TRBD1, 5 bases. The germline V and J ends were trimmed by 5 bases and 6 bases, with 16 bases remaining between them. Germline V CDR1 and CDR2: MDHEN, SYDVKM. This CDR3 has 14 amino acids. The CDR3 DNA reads TGTGCCAGCAGTGTGGGAACGGGGGAAGATGGCTACACCTTC. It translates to CASSVGTGEDGYTF.

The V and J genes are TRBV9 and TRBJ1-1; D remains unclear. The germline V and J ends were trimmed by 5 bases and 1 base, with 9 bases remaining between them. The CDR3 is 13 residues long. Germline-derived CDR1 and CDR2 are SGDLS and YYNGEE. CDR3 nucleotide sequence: TGTGCCAGCAGAGCCACCGGGAACACTGAAGCTTTCTTT. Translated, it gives CASRATGNTEAFF.

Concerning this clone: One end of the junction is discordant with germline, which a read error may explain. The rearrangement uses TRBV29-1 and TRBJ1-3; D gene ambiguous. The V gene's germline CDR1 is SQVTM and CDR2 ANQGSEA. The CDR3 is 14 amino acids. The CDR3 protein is CSVEDPAGGNTIYF. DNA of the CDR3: TGCAGCGTCGAAGATCCGGCCGGTGGAAACACCATATATTTT.